This entry lists 21 T cell receptor beta chains sequenced from one sample in a study of blood T cell repertoires in COVID-19. TCRdb's table, derived via immunoSEQ multiplex PCR, lists solely in-frame clones and lacks some. The data contain around 500,000 clones, approximately 83% of them singletons. Specimen: peripheral blood. Receptors originate from a human donor in a cohort sampled during active COVID-19.

This rearrangement joins TRBV7-3 to TRBJ1-6; D gene ambiguous. Germline V gene lookup returns CDR1 SGHTA and CDR2 FQGTGA. Trimming removed 4 bases at V and 5 bases at J, with 15 bases between. This CDR3 is built from 16 residues. In DNA form, the CDR3 reads TGTGCCAGCAGCTCGCTCCGACGGGAAAATAATTCACCCCTCCACTTT. It is translated as CASSSLRRENNSPLHF. The full variable domain, its missing parts supplied by reference TRBV7-3 and TRBJ1-6, is GAGVSQTPSNKVTEKGKYVELRCDPISGHTALYWYRQSLGQGPEFLIYFQGTGAADDSGLPNDRFFAVRPEGSVSTLKIQRTERGDSAVYLCASSSLRRENNSPLHFGNGTRLTVT.

J is TRBJ1-4 and V is TRBV6-6; D perhaps matches TRBD1 (5 bases). The CDR3 runs to 14 residues. Trimming removed 6 bases from V and 4 bases from J, with 12 bases in between. Germline V gene lookup returns CDR1 MNHNY and CDR2 SVGAGI (reference sequence). The CDR3 DNA reads as TGTGCCAGCAGAGGACGGGGGGATAATGAAAAACTGTTTTTT. Its protein product is CASRGRGDNEKLFF.

The gene calls are TRBV6-6 and TRBJ2-7; a weak D match, TRBD2 (5 bases). Germline V gene sequence: CDR1 MNHNY, CDR2 SVGAGI (reference sequence). The V and J ends lost 5 bases and 2 bases respectively, with 19 bases between them. The CDR3 runs to 16 residues. CDR3 region: CASSAWGSSVAYEQYF. CDR3 in DNA: TGTGCCAGCAGTGCCTGGGGAAGTAGCGTGGCCTACGAGCAGTACTTC.

V is TRBV5-4 and J is TRBJ2-4, with 7 nucleotides matching TRBD2. Unmatched junction bases numbered 8, after V lost 4 bases and J lost 1 base. The CDR3 loop spans 16 amino acids. Germline-derived CDR1 and CDR2 are SGHNT and YYREEE (reference sequence). The CDR3 sequence: CASSPSAGTAKNIQYF. CDR3 bases: TGTGCCAGCAGCCCGTCAGCGGGGACGGCCAAAAACATTCAGTACTTC.

This chain links TRBV5-5 with TRBJ2-5; tentatively, D is TRBD2 (5 bases). Looked up from germline, CDR1 is SGHKS and CDR2 is YYEKEE (reference sequence). Trimming pared 6 bases from V and 2 bases from J, leaving 14 bases between. The CDR3 has 14 amino acids. The CDR3 sequence is CASTEYGGQETQYF. In DNA form, the CDR3 reads TGTGCCAGCACCGAATACGGCGGGCAAGAGACCCAGTACTTC.

This clone has only one observation. The gene calls are TRBV4-2 and TRBJ2-3, with 11 bases fitting TRBD2. This CDR3 has 19 residues. CDR1 LGHNA and CDR2 YNFKEQ come from the germline V gene. Germline trimming cut 4 bases from V and 5 bases from J; bases unmatched to any gene: 17. CDR3 DNA sequence: TGTGCCAGCAGCCTTTATAACCCAAGACTAGCGGGACGTGGAGATACGCAGTATTTT. This translates into CASSLYNPRLAGRGDTQYF.

This clone was recorded a few times. This chain uses TRBV4-2 with TRBJ2-2, with TRBD2 matching over 12 bases. The junction had 1 base not matched to a gene; V was cut back by 3 bases and J by 5 bases. Germline V gene lookup returns CDR1 LGHNA and CDR2 YNFKEQ. There are 15 residues in the CDR3. The CDR3 bases are TGTGCCAGCAGCCAGACTAGCGGGAGTACCGGGGAGCTGTTTTTT. Protein sequence: CASSQTSGSTGELFF.

In this sample, this clone turned up a few times. The gene calls are TRBV5-1 and TRBJ2-3, with 8 bases fitting TRBD2. Germline V gene data show CDR1 as SGHRS and CDR2 as YFSETQ. The CDR3 is 15 residues long. Losses at the gene ends were 0 bases for V and 5 bases for J; bases not matched to a gene: 5. CDR3 in DNA: TGCGCCAGCAGCTTGGACGGGAGGGCCATAGATACGCAGTATTTT. It is translated as CASSLDGRAIDTQYF.

The chain has TRBV10-1 and TRBJ1-1; D might be TRBD1 (6 bases). CDR1 and CDR2 from the germline V gene are WNHNN and SYGVQD (reference sequence). V lost 5 bases and J lost 1, with 8 bases in between. The CDR3 is 13 residues long. For the CDR3, the DNA is TGCGCCAGCAGTTCGGGACAGAACACTGAAGCTTTCTTT. It codes for CASSSGQNTEAFF.

This sequence joins TRBV5-8 and TRBJ1-2; no reliable D call. The CDR3 sequence is 13 residues long. V was trimmed by 1 base and J by 4 bases, leaving 8 bases between them. Germline V lookup: CDR1 SGHTS, CDR2 YDEGEE. The CDR3 DNA is TGTGCCAGCAGCTTGTTCCGGGTCTATGGCTACACCTTC. Translation gives CASSLFRVYGYTF.

The chain couples TRBV5-1 to TRBJ2-3, with D perhaps matching TRBD1 (5 bases). This CDR3 region has 15 residues. Germline V CDR1 and CDR2: SGHRS, YFSETQ. V was clipped by 4 bases and J by 0 bases, with 12 bases between them. CDR3 sequence (DNA): TGCGCCAGCAGCCACTCCGGACAAAGCACAGATACGCAGTATTTT. Encoded protein: CASSHSGQSTDTQYF.

This chain links TRBV19 with TRBJ2-1; TRBD2 aligns across 8 bases. Trimming took 3 bases from V and 13 from J; bases not matched to a gene: 8. The CDR3 consists of 13 residues. The germline CDR1 and CDR2 sequences are LNHDA and SQIVND (reference sequence). CDR3: CASSIGSGSIQFF. The CDR3 DNA sequence: TGTGCCAGTAGTATTGGGAGCGGGAGTATTCAGTTCTTC.

This chain connects TRBV5-4 to TRBJ2-7; maybe TRBD2 (6 bases). Trimming removed 0 bases at V and 0 bases at J, with 10 bases between. CDR1 and CDR2 from the germline V gene are SGHNT and YYREEE (reference sequence). The CDR3 is 15 residues long. CDR3 bases: TGTGCCAGCAGCTTGGGGCGGGACCTCTCCTACGAGCAGTACTTC. As protein: CASSLGRDLSYEQYF.

This clone was found once. The gene calls are TRBV19 and TRBJ1-1, with 7 bases identical to TRBD1. Germline lookup yields CDR1 LNHDA and CDR2 SQIVND (reference sequence). The CDR3 spans 15 residues. Trimming took 6 bases from V and 1 from J; bases not matched to a gene: 8. CDR3 nucleotides: TGTGCCAGTAGGCAGGCCGGGACAGCGAACACTGAAGCTTTCTTT. Translating it yields CASRQAGTANTEAFF.

The chain uses TRBV18 and TRBJ2-7; the D gene is possibly TRBD1 (6 bases). CDR1 KGHSH and CDR2 LQKENI come from the germline V gene. This CDR3 region has 13 residues. The V end was cut by 6 bases, the J end by 1 base, with 10 bases between. This CDR3 is CASSQTGSYEQYF. DNA for the CDR3: TGTGCCAGCTCGCAAACAGGGTCCTACGAGCAGTACTTC.

Regarding this clone: Different DNA sequences within this sample yield the same CDR3. The J gene is TRBJ2-6, the V gene TRBV19, with a tentative D call TRBD1 (6 bases). In germline, CDR1 is LNHDA, CDR2 SQIVND (reference sequence). The CDR3 has 16 residues. V was pared by 1 base and J by 0 bases, with 7 bases between. CDR3: CASSIGGLSGANVLTF. The CDR3 DNA sequence: TGTGCCAGTAGTATAGGGGGGCTCTCTGGGGCCAACGTCCTGACTTTC.

The chain combines TRBV9 with TRBJ2-2; D remains ambiguous. V gave up 4 bases and J gave up 5 bases, with 6 bases separating them. The germline V gene has CDR1 SGDLS and CDR2 YYNGEE. The CDR3 consists of 12 residues. This CDR3 is CASSPTTGELFF. Written as DNA, the CDR3 is TGTGCCAGCAGCCCAACTACCGGGGAGCTGTTTTTT.

The genes are TRBV10-3 and TRBJ2-7; 12 positions agree with TRBD2. From germline, CDR1 is ENHRY and CDR2 SYGVKD. The CDR3 consists of 14 residues. Trimming removed 11 bases from V and 4 bases from J; junction bases left unmatched: 9. The CDR3 sequence: CASSTSGSDYEQYF. For the CDR3, the DNA is TGTGCCTCTTCGACTAGCGGGAGCGATTACGAGCAGTACTTC.

This clone was found once. The chain is built from TRBV6-5 and TRBJ2-7; perhaps TRBD1 as D (5 bases). Germline loops: CDR1 MNHEY, CDR2 SVGAGI. CDR3 length: 14 amino acids. V was cut by 6 bases and J by 7 bases, with 19 bases left in between. Here the CDR3 reads CASSQGRRTLEQYF. The CDR3, as DNA: TGTGCCAGCAGCCAGGGAAGACGTACCTTGGAGCAGTACTTC.

The chain joins TRBV29-1 to TRBJ1-2, with 8 bases matching TRBD1. The CDR3 is 13 residues long. Germline V gives CDR1 SQVTM, CDR2 ANQGSEA. J lost 8 bases, V lost 5 bases, and 10 bases had no gene match. The CDR3 region has the DNA TGCAGCGTTTATCAGGGGGCCAGCTACGGCTACACCTTC. Translated: CSVYQGASYGYTF.

The CDR3 DNA reads TGTGCCAGCAGCCCCAGGACTAGCGAGGCCTACGAGCAGTACTTC. Residues: CASSPRTSEAYEQYF. This chain uses TRBV27 with TRBJ2-7; 9 positions agree with TRBD2. CDR3 length equals 15 residues. Germline CDR1 and CDR2: MNHEY and SMNVEV (reference sequence). Germline trimming cut 6 bases from V and 2 bases from J; bases unmatched to any gene: 8.